The rows below give T cell receptor beta chains drawn from one sample of a study of shared clonotypes between healthy human individuals. The assay was immunoSEQ multiplex PCR, and TCRdb's table has in-frame clones only and misses some. This sample has over 2 million clones, with approximately 94% found just once. The specimen sequenced was naive CD8+ T cells sorted from blood. Receptors originate from a man younger than 35 in good health. The CDR3 runs from the conserved cysteine through the conserved F or W. The D gene is left open where the match is weak. The listing skips clone size in some rows; elsewhere it reads once, few, many or a size class.

len | abundance | j_gene | v_gene | d_gene | CDR3aa | CDR3nt
18 | - | TRBJ2-1 | TRBV7-2 | TRBD2 | CASSFPRPTSGIGNEQFF | TGTGCCAGCAGCTTCCCCAGGCCGACTAGCGGGATAGGTAATGAGCAGTTCTTC
13 | - | TRBJ2-5 | TRBV7-6 | - | CASSSDIQETQYF | TGTGCCAGCAGCTCTGACATCCAAGAGACCCAGTACTTC
17 | - | TRBJ2-2 | TRBV7-2 | - | CASSPNGASGRTGELFF | TGTGCCAGCAGCCCCAATGGGGCGAGCGGGCGCACCGGGGAGCTGTTTTTT
16 | - | TRBJ2-1 | TRBV5-8 | TRBD2 | CASSYGLAGIYNEQFF | TGTGCCAGCAGTTACGGACTAGCGGGCATATACAATGAGCAGTTCTTC
14 | - | TRBJ2-5 | TRBV30 | - | CAWNPLTSMETQYF | TGTGCCTGGAACCCTCTAACTAGCATGGAGACCCAGTACTTC
12 | - | TRBJ1-1 | TRBV27 | - | CASSFEGSEAFF | TGTGCCAGCAGTTTCGAGGGTTCTGAAGCTTTCTTT
13 | - | TRBJ1-2 | TRBV29-1 | - | CSVDSGSNYGYTF | TGCAGCGTTGACTCAGGGAGTAACTATGGCTACACCTTC
11 | - | TRBJ1-1 | TRBV30 | - | CASTGGAEAFF | TGTGCCTCTACCGGGGGGGCTGAAGCTTTCTTT
13 | - | TRBJ2-7 | TRBV27 | TRBD1 | CASSLWDSYEQYF | TGTGCCAGCAGTTTGTGGGACAGCTACGAGCAGTACTTC
14 | - | TRBJ2-3 | TRBV5-6 | - | CASSQQGATDTQYF | TGTGCCAGCAGCCAACAGGGAGCGACGGATACGCAGTATTTT
14 | - | TRBJ1-1 | TRBV2 | - | CASSEAPENTEAFF | TGTGCCAGCAGTGAAGCGCCGGAGAACACTGAAGCTTTCTTT
15 | - | TRBJ2-2 | TRBV10-2 | - | CATLANLDHTGELFF | TGCGCCACCTTGGCAAACCTCGATCACACCGGGGAGCTGTTTTTT
16 | - | TRBJ1-1 | TRBV6-1 | - | CASSDQYIGQNTEAFF | TGTGCCAGCAGTGACCAGTATATTGGACAGAACACTGAAGCTTTCTTT
14 | - | TRBJ2-6 | TRBV2 | - | CASSEVGVPNVLTF | TGTGCCAGCAGTGAAGTAGGTGTTCCCAACGTCCTGACTTTC
15 | - | TRBJ2-3 | TRBV5-6 | TRBD2 | CASSFGGGAGGTQYF | TGTGCCAGCAGCTTCGGCGGGGGGGCCGGGGGTACGCAGTATTTT
13 | once | TRBJ1-1 | TRBV18 | - | CASSPGRNTEAFF | TGTGCCAGCTCACCAGGCCGGAACACTGAAGCTTTCTTT